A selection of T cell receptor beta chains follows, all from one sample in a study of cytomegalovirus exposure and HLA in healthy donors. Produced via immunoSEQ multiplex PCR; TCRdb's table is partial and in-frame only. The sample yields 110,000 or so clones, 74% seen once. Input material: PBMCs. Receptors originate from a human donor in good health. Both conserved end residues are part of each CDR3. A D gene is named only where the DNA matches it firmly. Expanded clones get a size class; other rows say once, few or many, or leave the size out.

DNA: TGCGCCAGCAGCTTGGGAACAGGGGACGTGGCCTACGAGCAGTACTTC
CDR3: CASSLGTGDVAYEQYF
J: TRBJ2-7
V: TRBV5-1
D: TRBD1
size: once

DNA: TGTGCCAGCAGCCCTGGACAAGGATGGGACTCCGAGCAGTACTTC
CDR3: CASSPGQGWDSEQYF
J: TRBJ2-7
V: TRBV11-3
D: NA
size: NA

DNA: TGTGCCAGCAGCGCCAGTTGGGATACGCAGTATTTT
CDR3: CASSASWDTQYF
J: TRBJ2-3
V: TRBV5-6
D: NA
size: few

DNA: TGTGCCAGCAGGGTGGGAGGAGGCGGGGAGCTGTTTTTT
CDR3: CASRVGGGGELFF
J: TRBJ2-2
V: TRBV6-6
D: NA
size: NA

DNA: TGTGCCAGCATCGAGGGGGCCGGGGAGCTGTTTTTT
CDR3: CASIEGAGELFF
J: TRBJ2-2
V: TRBV6-6
D: NA
size: once

DNA: TGTGCCAGCACTGATTTTAGACAGGGACCCCTGGGGGAGCAGTACTTC
CDR3: CASTDFRQGPLGEQYF
J: TRBJ2-7
V: TRBV2
D: TRBD1
size: few

DNA: TGTGCCAGCAGTTACCTTGGAGGCAATAATGAAAAACTGTTTTTT
CDR3: CASSYLGGNNEKLFF
J: TRBJ1-4
V: TRBV6-5
D: NA
size: few

DNA: TGTGCCAGCAGCGTGAGAGGAGACCCCTACGAGCAGTACTTC
CDR3: CASSVRGDPYEQYF
J: TRBJ2-7
V: TRBV9
D: NA
size: NA

DNA: TGTGCCAGCGCCCGGGGGAGCGGGGGAACCCAAGAGACCCAGTACTTC
CDR3: CASARGSGGTQETQYF
J: TRBJ2-5
V: TRBV9
D: TRBD2
size: once

DNA: TGTGCCAGTAGGATGACTGGGGAAAAACTGTTTTTT
CDR3: CASRMTGEKLFF
J: TRBJ1-4
V: TRBV19
D: NA
size: NA

DNA: TGTGCCAGCAGCCGAACAGGGATCGAGCAGTTCTTC
CDR3: CASSRTGIEQFF
J: TRBJ2-1
V: TRBV5-4
D: NA
size: NA

DNA: TGTGCCAGCAGCTTAGGTCCGGGAGTGGGCCGCAATGAGCAGTTCTTC
CDR3: CASSLGPGVGRNEQFF
J: TRBJ2-1
V: TRBV5-6
D: NA
size: NA

DNA: TGTGCCAGTAAACACGGGACAGCGTACACCGGGGAGCTGTTTTTT
CDR3: CASKHGTAYTGELFF
J: TRBJ2-2
V: TRBV19
D: TRBD1
size: NA

DNA: TGTGCCAGCTCGGACAGGTGGGATTCACCCCTCCACTTT
CDR3: CASSDRWDSPLHF
J: TRBJ1-6
V: TRBV7-9
D: TRBD1
size: once

DNA: TGTGCCTGGAGTGTATCCCTAGGAGACGAGCAGTACTTC
CDR3: CAWSVSLGDEQYF
J: TRBJ2-7
V: TRBV30
D: NA
size: many

DNA: TGTGCCAGCAGTTTTTCTGATCCATACCGCAGGGGCCTGAACACTGAAGCTTTCTTT
CDR3: CASSFSDPYRRGLNTEAFF
J: TRBJ1-1
V: TRBV28
D: NA
size: NA

DNA: TGTGCCAGCAGCTTAGGGACAGGGGGGAAGTCGGAGACCCAGTACTTC
CDR3: CASSLGTGGKSETQYF
J: TRBJ2-5
V: TRBV11-3
D: TRBD1
size: NA

DNA: TGTGCCAGCAGCTTGGTGGCGCTAGCGGGAGGCCCGAGCTCCTACGAGCAGTACTTC
CDR3: CASSLVALAGGPSSYEQYF
J: TRBJ2-7
V: TRBV5-4
D: TRBD2
size: NA

DNA: TGTGCCAGCAGTTCTAGGGGTTCCTACGAGCAGTACTTC
CDR3: CASSSRGSYEQYF
J: TRBJ2-7
V: TRBV27
D: NA
size: NA

DNA: TGTGCCAGCAGCACCGGGACAAGTCTAGTCTCTGGAAACACCATATATTTT
CDR3: CASSTGTSLVSGNTIYF
J: TRBJ1-3
V: TRBV9
D: NA
size: NA

DNA: TGTGCCAGTAGTATAGGGGGGGATAGCAATCAGCCCCAGCATTTT
CDR3: CASSIGGDSNQPQHF
J: TRBJ1-5
V: TRBV19
D: NA
size: NA

DNA: TGCAGCGTTCTGGGCAGGGGAACAGATACGCAGTATTTT
CDR3: CSVLGRGTDTQYF
J: TRBJ2-3
V: TRBV29-1
D: NA
size: once

DNA: TGCGCCAGCAGCCAATCTCTGGCGATAAGAATCAGGGACTATGGCTACACCTTC
CDR3: CASSQSLAIRIRDYGYTF
J: TRBJ1-2
V: TRBV4-1
D: NA
size: NA

DNA: TGTGCCAGCAGCCCGAGGTTCGTCTACGAGCAGTACTTC
CDR3: CASSPRFVYEQYF
J: TRBJ2-7
V: TRBV11-2
D: NA
size: NA

DNA: TGTGCCAGCAGCCCGGGGGACAGGGGAAGCAATCAGCCCCAGCATTTT
CDR3: CASSPGDRGSNQPQHF
J: TRBJ1-5
V: TRBV27
D: TRBD1
size: NA

DNA: TGTTCCAGCAGCCCTCAAGGGGCAGGGTCGGTTTATGGCTACACCTTC
CDR3: CSSSPQGAGSVYGYTF
J: TRBJ1-2
V: TRBV7-9
D: NA
size: NA

DNA: TGTGCCAGCAGCTTGCTTAGACAACGATCTAACTATGGCTACACCTTC
CDR3: CASSLLRQRSNYGYTF
J: TRBJ1-2
V: TRBV5-8
D: NA
size: NA

DNA: TGTGCCAGCAGCTTAAGGGGGACGTATGAAGAGACCCAGTACTTC
CDR3: CASSLRGTYEETQYF
J: TRBJ2-5
V: TRBV7-8
D: NA
size: NA

DNA: TGCGCCAGCACGATCGGGGGAATGAACACTGAAGCTTTCTTT
CDR3: CASTIGGMNTEAFF
J: TRBJ1-1
V: TRBV5-1
D: NA
size: NA

DNA: TGTGCCAGCAGTGGACAGGGAAAGCAGCCCCAGCATTTT
CDR3: CASSGQGKQPQHF
J: TRBJ1-5
V: TRBV2
D: TRBD1
size: NA

DNA: TGCGCCAGCAGCCCGGGACAGGGGTATGGCTACACCTTC
CDR3: CASSPGQGYGYTF
J: TRBJ1-2
V: TRBV4-3
D: TRBD1
size: few

DNA: TGTGCCAGCTCACCATTGGGGACAGGGGCAGATACGCAGTATTTT
CDR3: CASSPLGTGADTQYF
J: TRBJ2-3
V: TRBV18
D: TRBD1
size: NA

DNA: TGTGCCAGCAGTTGGGGACAGGGGACGTACGAAACGCAGTATTTT
CDR3: CASSWGQGTYETQYF
J: TRBJ2-3
V: TRBV6-5
D: TRBD1
size: NA

DNA: TGTGCCAGCAGCTTAATCGCAGGGCGAAAGACCCAGTACTTC
CDR3: CASSLIAGRKTQYF
J: TRBJ2-5
V: TRBV11-1
D: NA
size: NA

DNA: TGTGCCAGCAGTGATTTGGCAGGGGCAACTGAAGCTTTCTTT
CDR3: CASSDLAGATEAFF
J: TRBJ1-1
V: TRBV2
D: NA
size: NA

DNA: TGCGCCAGCAGCTTATCCTCAGTGGCCGTCTCTGGAAACACCATATATTTT
CDR3: CASSLSSVAVSGNTIYF
J: TRBJ1-3
V: TRBV5-1
D: NA
size: NA

DNA: TGTGCCAGCAGTGGGGACAGGGGTGATCAGCCCCAGCATTTT
CDR3: CASSGDRGDQPQHF
J: TRBJ1-5
V: TRBV2
D: TRBD1
size: NA

DNA: TGTGCCAGCAGCCCTCGGGACAGGGATCCGAGGGCTGAAGCTTTCTTT
CDR3: CASSPRDRDPRAEAFF
J: TRBJ1-1
V: TRBV4-2
D: TRBD1
size: NA

DNA: TGTGCCAGTAGGACACCGGGACAGGGGGCAGGGCAGCCCCAGCATTTT
CDR3: CASRTPGQGAGQPQHF
J: TRBJ1-5
V: TRBV19
D: TRBD1
size: NA

DNA: TGTGCCTGGAGTTACGAGGGAGATATGAGTTTCGGAACTGAAGCTTTCTTT
CDR3: CAWSYEGDMSFGTEAFF
J: TRBJ1-1
V: TRBV30
D: NA
size: NA

DNA: TGTGCCAGCAGCAGGGGTAGCGGGGAGTACAATGAGCAGTTCTTC
CDR3: CASSRGSGEYNEQFF
J: TRBJ2-1
V: TRBV6-5
D: TRBD2
size: few

DNA: TGCGCCAGCAGCCAAGGGCGTCTAGCGGGGAACGAGCAGTACTTC
CDR3: CASSQGRLAGNEQYF
J: TRBJ2-7
V: TRBV4-1
D: TRBD2
size: NA

DNA: TGTGCCAGCAGTTTACCCGGACTAGCGGGGACGAACACCGGGGAGCTGTTTTTT
CDR3: CASSLPGLAGTNTGELFF
J: TRBJ2-2
V: TRBV27
D: TRBD2
size: few

DNA: TGTGCCAGCAGCTTGGAGGTGTCGAACACTGAAGCTTTCTTT
CDR3: CASSLEVSNTEAFF
J: TRBJ1-1
V: TRBV11-2
D: NA
size: once

DNA: TGTGCCAGCAGCTTAGGGACTAGCGGGAGGGGCCGCACAGATACGCAGTATTTT
CDR3: CASSLGTSGRGRTDTQYF
J: TRBJ2-3
V: TRBV5-4
D: TRBD2
size: few

DNA: TGTGCCAGCAGCCCCTACAGGGTGTGGAATGAGCAGTTCTTC
CDR3: CASSPYRVWNEQFF
J: TRBJ2-1
V: TRBV9
D: NA
size: NA

DNA: TGTGCCAGCAGCAGTTGGGGGGAGGAAGCTTTCTTT
CDR3: CASSSWGEEAFF
J: TRBJ1-1
V: TRBV11-1
D: NA
size: once

DNA: TGTGCCAGCAGTTTCGGATCAGGGGCGGGCTACACCTTC
CDR3: CASSFGSGAGYTF
J: TRBJ1-2
V: TRBV28
D: NA
size: NA

DNA: TGTGCCAGCAGCTATGGCCTCGGTGGGGCGGCCGGGGCCAACGTCCTGACTTTC
CDR3: CASSYGLGGAAGANVLTF
J: TRBJ2-6
V: TRBV4-2
D: NA
size: few

DNA: TGTGCCAGCAGAAGGTTGATTGGGTTTACAGGCGAAGCTTTCTTT
CDR3: CASRRLIGFTGEAFF
J: TRBJ1-1
V: TRBV6-5
D: NA
size: NA

DNA: TGTGCCAGCAGTGAAGATTGGACAGGGGACGGCTATGGCTACACCTTC
CDR3: CASSEDWTGDGYGYTF
J: TRBJ1-2
V: TRBV6-1
D: TRBD1
size: NA

DNA: TGTGCCAGCAGCCAGGGGGGGGCGAATAAAGCTTTCTTT
CDR3: CASSQGGANKAFF
J: TRBJ1-1
V: TRBV14
D: NA
size: NA